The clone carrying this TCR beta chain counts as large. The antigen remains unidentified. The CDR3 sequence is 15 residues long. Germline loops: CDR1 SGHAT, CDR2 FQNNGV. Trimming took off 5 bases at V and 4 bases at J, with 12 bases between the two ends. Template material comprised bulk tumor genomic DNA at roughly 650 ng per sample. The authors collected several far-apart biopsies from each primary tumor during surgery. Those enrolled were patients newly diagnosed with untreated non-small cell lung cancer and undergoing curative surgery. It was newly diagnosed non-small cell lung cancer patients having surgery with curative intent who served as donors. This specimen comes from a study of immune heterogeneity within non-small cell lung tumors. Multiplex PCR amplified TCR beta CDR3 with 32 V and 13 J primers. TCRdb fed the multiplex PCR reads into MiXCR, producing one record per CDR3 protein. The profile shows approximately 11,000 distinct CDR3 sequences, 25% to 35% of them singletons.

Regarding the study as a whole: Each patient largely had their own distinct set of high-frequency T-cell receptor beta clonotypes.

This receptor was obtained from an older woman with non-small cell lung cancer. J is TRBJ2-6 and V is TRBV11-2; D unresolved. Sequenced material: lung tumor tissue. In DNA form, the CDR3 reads TGTGCCAGCAGCGACGGTAGGGCCGGGGCCAACGTCCTGACTTTC. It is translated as CASSDGRAGANVLTF.